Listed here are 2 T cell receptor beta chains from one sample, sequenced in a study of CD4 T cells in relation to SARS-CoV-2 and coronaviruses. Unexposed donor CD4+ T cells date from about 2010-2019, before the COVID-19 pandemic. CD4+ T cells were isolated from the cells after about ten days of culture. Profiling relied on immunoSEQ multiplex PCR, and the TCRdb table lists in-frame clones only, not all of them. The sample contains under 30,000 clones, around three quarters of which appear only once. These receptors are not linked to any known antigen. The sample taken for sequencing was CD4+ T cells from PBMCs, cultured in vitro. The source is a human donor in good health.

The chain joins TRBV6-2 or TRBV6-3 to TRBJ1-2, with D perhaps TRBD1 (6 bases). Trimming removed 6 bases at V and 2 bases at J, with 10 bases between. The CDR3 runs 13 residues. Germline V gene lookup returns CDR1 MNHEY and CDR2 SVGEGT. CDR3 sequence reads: CASSPDRNYGYTF. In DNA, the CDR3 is TGTGCCAGCAGCCCGGACAGAAACTATGGCTACACCTTC.

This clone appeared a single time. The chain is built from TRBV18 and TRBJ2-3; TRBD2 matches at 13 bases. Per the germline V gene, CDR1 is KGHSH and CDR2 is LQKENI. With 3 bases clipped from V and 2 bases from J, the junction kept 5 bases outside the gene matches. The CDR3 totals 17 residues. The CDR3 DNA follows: TGTGCCAGCTCACCTACGGGACTAGCGGGGAACACAGATACGCAGTATTTT. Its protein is CASSPTGLAGNTDTQYF. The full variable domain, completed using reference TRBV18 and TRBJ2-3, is NAGVMQNPRHLVRRRGQEARLRCSPMKGHSHVYWYRQLPEEGLKFMVYLQKENIIDESGMPKERFSAEFPKEGPSILRIQQVVRGDSAAYFCASSPTGLAGNTDTQYFGPGTRLTVL.